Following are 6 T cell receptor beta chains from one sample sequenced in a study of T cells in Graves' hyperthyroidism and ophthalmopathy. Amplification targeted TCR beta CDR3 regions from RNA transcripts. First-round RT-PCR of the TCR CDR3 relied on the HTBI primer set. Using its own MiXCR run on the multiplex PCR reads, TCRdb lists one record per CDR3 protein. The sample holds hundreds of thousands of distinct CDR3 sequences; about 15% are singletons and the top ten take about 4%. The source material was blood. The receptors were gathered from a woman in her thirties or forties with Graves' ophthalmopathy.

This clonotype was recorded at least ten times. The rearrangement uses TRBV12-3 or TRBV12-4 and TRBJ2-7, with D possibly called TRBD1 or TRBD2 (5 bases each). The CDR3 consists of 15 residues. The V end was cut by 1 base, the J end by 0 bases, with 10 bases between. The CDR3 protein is CASSLDTGPSYEQYF. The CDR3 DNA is TGTGCCAGCAGTTTAGATACGGGACCCTCCTACGAGCAGTACTTC.

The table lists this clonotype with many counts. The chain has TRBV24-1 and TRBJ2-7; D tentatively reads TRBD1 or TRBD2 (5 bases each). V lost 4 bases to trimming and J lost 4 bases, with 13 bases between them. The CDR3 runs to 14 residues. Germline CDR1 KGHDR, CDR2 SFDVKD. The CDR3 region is CATSDPGDGYEQYF. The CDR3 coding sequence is TGTGCCACCAGTGACCCCGGGGACGGATACGAGCAGTACTTC.

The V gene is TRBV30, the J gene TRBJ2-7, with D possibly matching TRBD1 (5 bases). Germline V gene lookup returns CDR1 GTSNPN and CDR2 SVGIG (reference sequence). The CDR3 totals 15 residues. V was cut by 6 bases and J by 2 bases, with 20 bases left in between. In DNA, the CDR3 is TGTGCCTGCATACCTCCCACAGGCGACCCCTACGAGCAGTACTTC. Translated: CACIPPTGDPYEQYF. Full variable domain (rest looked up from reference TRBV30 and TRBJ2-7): SQTIHQWPATLVQPVGSPLSLECTVEGTSNPNLYWYRQAAGRGLQLLFYSVGIGQISSEVPQNLSASRPQDRQFILSSKKLLLSDSGFYLCACIPPTGDPYEQYFGPGTRLTVT.

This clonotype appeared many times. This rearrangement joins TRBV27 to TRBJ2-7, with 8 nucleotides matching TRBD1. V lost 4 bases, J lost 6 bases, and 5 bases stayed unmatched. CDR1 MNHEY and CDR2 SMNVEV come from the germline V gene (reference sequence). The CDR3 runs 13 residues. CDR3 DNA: TGTGCCAGCAGTTCCTGGACAGGGAGCGAGCAGTACTTC. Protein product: CASSSWTGSEQYF.

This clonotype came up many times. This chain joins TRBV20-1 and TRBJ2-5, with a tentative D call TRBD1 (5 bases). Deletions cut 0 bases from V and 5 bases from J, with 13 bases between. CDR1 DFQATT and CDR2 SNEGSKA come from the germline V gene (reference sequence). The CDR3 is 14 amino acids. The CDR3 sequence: CSARDRRGRETQYF. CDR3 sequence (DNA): TGCAGTGCTAGAGATCGTAGGGGTCGGGAGACCCAGTACTTC.

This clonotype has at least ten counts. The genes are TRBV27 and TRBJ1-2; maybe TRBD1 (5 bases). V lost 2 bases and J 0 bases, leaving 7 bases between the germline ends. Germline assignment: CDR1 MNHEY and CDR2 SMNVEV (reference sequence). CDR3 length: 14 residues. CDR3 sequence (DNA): TGTGCCAGCAGTTTAAGGGGATCTAACTATGGCTACACCTTC. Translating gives CASSLRGSNYGYTF.